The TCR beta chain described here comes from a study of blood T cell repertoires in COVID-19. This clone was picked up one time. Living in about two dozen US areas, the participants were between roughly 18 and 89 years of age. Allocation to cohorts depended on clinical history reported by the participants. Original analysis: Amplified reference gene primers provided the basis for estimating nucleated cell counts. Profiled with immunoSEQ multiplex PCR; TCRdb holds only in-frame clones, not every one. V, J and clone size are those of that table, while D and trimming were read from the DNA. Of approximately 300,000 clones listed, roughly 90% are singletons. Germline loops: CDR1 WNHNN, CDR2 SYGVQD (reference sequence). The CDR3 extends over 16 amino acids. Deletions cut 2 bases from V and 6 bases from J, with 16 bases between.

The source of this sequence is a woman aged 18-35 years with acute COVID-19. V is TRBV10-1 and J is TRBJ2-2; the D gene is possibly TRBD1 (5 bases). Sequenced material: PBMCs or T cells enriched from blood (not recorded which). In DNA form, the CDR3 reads TGCGCCAGCAGTGAGGGGCCAGGGAATGAAGCCGGGGAGCTGTTTTTT. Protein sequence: CASSEGPGNEAGELFF.